This TCR beta chain is drawn from a study of post-analysis software for immune sequencing data. Study context: Relapsing-remitting, secondary progressive and progressive-relapsing courses of multiple sclerosis were included. Broader study findings: Compared with controls, patients had more of five or six TRBV segments, including TRBV5-6, TRBV5-1 and TRBV20-1. Comparison with controls showed significantly lower normalized Chao1 diversity in multiple sclerosis patients. Samples sharing a preparation batch grouped tightly together when assessed by F measure.

Libraries were made from TCR beta cDNA, and they carried unique molecular identifiers. Yield was some 500,000 cDNA molecules from roughly 0.93 to 9.6 million T cells. MiXCR, applied by TCRdb to the PCR reads, yields one record per CDR3 protein. The repertoire holds about 770,000 distinct CDR3 sequences, with around 42% as singletons. About this clonotype itself: The antigen is unknown.

The CDR3 is 15 residues long. Germline assignment: CDR1 KGHDR and CDR2 SFDVKD. V was trimmed by 4 bases and J by 9 bases, leaving 18 bases between them. The chain employs TRBV24-1 and TRBJ2-1, with D maybe TRBD2 (6 bases). Input material: blood. The sequence was obtained from a girl aged 10-17 years with multiple sclerosis. Here the CDR3 DNA reads TGTGCCACCAGTGACATACGGGAGCACCGGAGTGAGCAGTTCTTC. Its protein is CATSDIREHRSEQFF.